The clone carrying this TCR beta chain was observed at least ten times. An end of the junction does not agree with germline; a read error may underlie this. Molecular barcoding with unique molecular identifiers was used for the TCRbeta library. One entry per CDR3 protein, called by TCRdb with MiXCR from the PCR reads. The table lists about 400,000 distinct CDR3 sequences, roughly 20% of them singletons, with 3.8% in the top ten. The data originate from a study of T-cell reconstitution after alpha-beta-depleted transplantation in children. The sequencing here drew on PBMCs from the stem cell graft donor, taken from the stem cell graft. This TCR came from a human donor who donated a stem cell graft to a child with acute myeloid leukemia.

Here the CDR3 DNA reads TGTGCCAGCAGTCTAGCGGGGACCTACAATGAGCAGTTCTTC. Translating gives CASSLAGTYNEQFF. The chain combines TRBV5-1 with TRBJ2-1, with 9 bases fitting TRBD2. The germline gives CDR1 SGHRS, CDR2 YFSETQ. The CDR3 is made up of 14 amino acids.